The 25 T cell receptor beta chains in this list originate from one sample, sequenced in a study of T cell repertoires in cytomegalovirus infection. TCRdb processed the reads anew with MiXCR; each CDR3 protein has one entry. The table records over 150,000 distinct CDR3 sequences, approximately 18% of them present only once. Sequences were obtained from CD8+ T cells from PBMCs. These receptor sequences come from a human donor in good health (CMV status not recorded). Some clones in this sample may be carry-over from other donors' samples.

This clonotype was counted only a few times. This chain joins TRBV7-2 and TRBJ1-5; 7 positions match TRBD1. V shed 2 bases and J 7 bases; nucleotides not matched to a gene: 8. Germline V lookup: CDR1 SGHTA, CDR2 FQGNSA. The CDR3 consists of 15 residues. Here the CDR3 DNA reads TGTGCCAGCAGCTTATACAGGGGCTCAGGGCAGCCCCAGCATTTT. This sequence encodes CASSLYRGSGQPQHF.

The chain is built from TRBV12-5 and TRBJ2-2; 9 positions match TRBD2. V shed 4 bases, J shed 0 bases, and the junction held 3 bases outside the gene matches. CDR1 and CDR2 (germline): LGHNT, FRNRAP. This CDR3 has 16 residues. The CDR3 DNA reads TGTGCTAGTGGTTCGGAGCGGGGGGCGAACACCGGGGAGCTGTTTTTT. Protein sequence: CASGSERGANTGELFF.

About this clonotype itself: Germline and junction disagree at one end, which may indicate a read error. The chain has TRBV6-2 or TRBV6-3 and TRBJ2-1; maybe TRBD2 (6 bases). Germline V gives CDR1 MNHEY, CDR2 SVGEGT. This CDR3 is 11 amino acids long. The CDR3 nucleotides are TGTGCCAGCCTGTGGGGGACTGAGCGGTTCTTC. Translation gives CASLWGTERFF.

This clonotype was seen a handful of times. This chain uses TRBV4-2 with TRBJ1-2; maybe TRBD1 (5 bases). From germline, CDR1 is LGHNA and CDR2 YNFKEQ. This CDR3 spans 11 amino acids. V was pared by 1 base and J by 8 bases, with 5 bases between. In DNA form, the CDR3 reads TGTGCCAGCAGCCAAGGACAGGGCTACACCTTC. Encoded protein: CASSQGQGYTF.

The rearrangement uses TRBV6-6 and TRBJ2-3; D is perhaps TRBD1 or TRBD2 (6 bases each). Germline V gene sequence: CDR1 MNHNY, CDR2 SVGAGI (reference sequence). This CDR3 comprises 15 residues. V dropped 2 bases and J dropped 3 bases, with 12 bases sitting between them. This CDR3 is CASSYGLGGTDTQYF. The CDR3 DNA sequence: TGTGCCAGCAGTTACGGGCTAGGGGGGACAGATACGCAGTATTTT.

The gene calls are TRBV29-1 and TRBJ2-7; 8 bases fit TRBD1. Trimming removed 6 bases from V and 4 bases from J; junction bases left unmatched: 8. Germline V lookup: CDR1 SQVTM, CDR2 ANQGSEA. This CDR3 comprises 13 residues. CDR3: CSVVPRTGYEQYF. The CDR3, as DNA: TGCAGCGTGGTCCCTAGGACAGGGTACGAGCAGTACTTC.

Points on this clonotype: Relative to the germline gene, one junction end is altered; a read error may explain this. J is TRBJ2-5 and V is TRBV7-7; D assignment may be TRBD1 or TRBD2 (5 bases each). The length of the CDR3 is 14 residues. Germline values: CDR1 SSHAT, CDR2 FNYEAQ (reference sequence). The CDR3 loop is CASSAVLRDETQYF. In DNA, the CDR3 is TGTGCTAGCAGCGCCGTGCTGAGGGACGAGACCCAGTACTTC.

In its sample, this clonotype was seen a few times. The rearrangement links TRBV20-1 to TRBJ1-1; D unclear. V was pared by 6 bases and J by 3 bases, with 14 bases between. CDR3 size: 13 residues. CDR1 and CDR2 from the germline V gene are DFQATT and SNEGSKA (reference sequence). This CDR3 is CSANGPGDTEAFF. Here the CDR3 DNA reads TGCAGTGCCAACGGGCCCGGGGACACTGAAGCTTTCTTT.

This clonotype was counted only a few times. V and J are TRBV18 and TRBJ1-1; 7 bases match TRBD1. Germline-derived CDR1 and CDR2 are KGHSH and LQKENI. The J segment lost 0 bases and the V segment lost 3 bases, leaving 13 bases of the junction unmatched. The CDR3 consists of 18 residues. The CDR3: CASSPGGGGEILNTEAFF. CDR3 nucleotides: TGTGCCAGCTCACCGGGCGGAGGGGGCGAGATACTGAACACTGAAGCTTTCTTT.

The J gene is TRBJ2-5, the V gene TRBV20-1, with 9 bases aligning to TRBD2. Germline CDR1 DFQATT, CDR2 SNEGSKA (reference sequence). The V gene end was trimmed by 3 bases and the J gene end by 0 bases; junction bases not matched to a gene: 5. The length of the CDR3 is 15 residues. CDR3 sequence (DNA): TGCAGTGCTAGTGCCAGCGGGGGGAACCAAGAGACCCAGTACTTC. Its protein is CSASASGGNQETQYF.

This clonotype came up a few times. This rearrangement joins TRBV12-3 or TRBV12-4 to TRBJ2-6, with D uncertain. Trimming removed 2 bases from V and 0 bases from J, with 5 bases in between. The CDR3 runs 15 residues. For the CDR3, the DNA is TGTGCCAGCAGTTTAAGCAGCTCTGGGGCCAACGTCCTGACTTTC. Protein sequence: CASSLSSSGANVLTF.

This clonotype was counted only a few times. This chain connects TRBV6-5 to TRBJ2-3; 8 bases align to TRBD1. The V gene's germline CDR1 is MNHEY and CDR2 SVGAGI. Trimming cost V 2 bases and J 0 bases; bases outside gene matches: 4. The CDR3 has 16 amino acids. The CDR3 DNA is TGTGCCAGCAGTTACCAGGGGGCTCGAAGCACAGATACGCAGTATTTT. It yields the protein CASSYQGARSTDTQYF.

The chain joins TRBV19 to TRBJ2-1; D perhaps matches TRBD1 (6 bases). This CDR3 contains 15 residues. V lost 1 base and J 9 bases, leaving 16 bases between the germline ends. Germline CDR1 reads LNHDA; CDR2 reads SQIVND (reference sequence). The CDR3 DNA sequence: TGTGCCAGTAGTATAGGCCCAGGGGCTACAGGTGAGCAGTTCTTC. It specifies CASSIGPGATGEQFF.

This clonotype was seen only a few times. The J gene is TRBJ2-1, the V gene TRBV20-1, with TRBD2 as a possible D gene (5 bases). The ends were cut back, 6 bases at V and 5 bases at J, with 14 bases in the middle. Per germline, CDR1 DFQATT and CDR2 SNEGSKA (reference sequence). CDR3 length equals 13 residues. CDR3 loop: CSAPTPGNNEQFF. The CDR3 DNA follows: TGCAGTGCCCCCACTCCGGGGAACAATGAGCAGTTCTTC.

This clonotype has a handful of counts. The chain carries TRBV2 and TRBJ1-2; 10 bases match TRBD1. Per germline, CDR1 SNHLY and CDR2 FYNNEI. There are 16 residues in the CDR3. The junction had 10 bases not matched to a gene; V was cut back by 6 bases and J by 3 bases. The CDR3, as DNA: TGTGCCAGCAGCTCCGAAAGGGACAGGGGCGACTATGGCTACACCTTC. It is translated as CASSSERDRGDYGYTF.

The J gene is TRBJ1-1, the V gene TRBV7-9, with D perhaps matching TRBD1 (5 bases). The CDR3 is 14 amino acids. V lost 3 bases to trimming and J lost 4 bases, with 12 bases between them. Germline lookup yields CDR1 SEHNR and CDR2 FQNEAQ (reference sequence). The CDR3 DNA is TGTGCCAGCAGCTTTTTCGATGGGGGCACTGAAGCTTTCTTT. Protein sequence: CASSFFDGGTEAFF.

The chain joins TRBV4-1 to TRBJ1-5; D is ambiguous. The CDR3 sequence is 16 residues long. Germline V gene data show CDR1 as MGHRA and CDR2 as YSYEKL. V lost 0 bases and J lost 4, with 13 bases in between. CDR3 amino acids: CASSQDPQRENQPQHF. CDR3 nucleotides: TGCGCCAGCAGCCAAGATCCCCAGAGAGAGAATCAGCCCCAGCATTTT.

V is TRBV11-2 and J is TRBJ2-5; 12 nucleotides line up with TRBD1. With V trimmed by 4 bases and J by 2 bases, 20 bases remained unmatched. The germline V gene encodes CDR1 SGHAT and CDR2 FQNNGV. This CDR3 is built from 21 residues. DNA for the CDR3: TGTGCCAGCAGCTCGAACCGGGACAGGGGGCTTGGCCCCCTAAAGCAAGAGACCCAGTACTTC. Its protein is CASSSNRDRGLGPLKQETQYF.

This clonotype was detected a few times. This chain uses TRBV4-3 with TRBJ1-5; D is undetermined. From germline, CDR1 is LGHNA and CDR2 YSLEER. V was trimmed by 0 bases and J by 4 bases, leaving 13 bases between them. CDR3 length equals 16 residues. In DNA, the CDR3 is TGCGCCAGCAGCCAAGAGGAGGGTAGATTGAATCAGCCCCAGCATTTT. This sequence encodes CASSQEEGRLNQPQHF.

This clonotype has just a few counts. CDR3 loop: CASSVRLGARSNQPQHF. CDR3 in DNA: TGTGCCAGCAGCGTAAGACTTGGGGCCAGAAGCAATCAGCCCCAGCATTTT. The chain combines TRBV7-2 with TRBJ1-5; D might be TRBD1 (5 bases). The CDR3 covers 17 residues. Trimming removed 5 bases at V and 1 base at J, with 18 bases between. In germline, CDR1 is SGHTA, CDR2 FQGNSA.

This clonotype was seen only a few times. DNA for the CDR3: TGTGCCAGCAGTCCAAGCGGTGGGGACAGAGCCTACGAGCAGTACTTC. This encodes CASSPSGGDRAYEQYF. This rearrangement joins TRBV27 to TRBJ2-7, with 7 bases lining up with TRBD1. The ends lost 5 bases at V and 2 bases at J; junction bases unmatched: 12. This CDR3 comprises 16 residues. In germline, CDR1 is MNHEY, CDR2 SMNVEV (reference sequence).

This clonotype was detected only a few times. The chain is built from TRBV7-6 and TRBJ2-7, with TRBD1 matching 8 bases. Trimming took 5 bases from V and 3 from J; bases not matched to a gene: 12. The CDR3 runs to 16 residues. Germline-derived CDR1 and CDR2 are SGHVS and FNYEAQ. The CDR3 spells CASSPLAGQGLYEQYF. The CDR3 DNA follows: TGTGCCAGCAGCCCCCTTGCCGGACAGGGCCTCTACGAGCAGTACTTC.

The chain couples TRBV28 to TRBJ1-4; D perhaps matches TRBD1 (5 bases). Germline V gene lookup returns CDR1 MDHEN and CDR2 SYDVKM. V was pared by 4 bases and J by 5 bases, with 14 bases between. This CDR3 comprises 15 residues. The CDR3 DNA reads TGTGCCAGCAGTTCTGGGGGGACGATAAATGAAAAACTGTTTTTT. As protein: CASSSGGTINEKLFF.

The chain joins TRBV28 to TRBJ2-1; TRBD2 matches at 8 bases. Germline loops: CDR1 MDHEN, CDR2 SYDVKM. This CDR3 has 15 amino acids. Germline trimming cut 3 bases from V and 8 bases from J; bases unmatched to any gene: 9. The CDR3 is CASSLSAGGGDEQFF. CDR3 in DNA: TGTGCCAGCAGTTTGTCGGCGGGGGGCGGGGATGAGCAGTTCTTC.

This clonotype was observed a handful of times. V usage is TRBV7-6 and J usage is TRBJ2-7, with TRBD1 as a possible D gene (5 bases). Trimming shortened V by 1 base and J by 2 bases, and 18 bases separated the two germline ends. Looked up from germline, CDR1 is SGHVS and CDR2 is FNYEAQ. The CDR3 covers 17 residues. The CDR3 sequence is CASSLVGTSDSPYEQYF. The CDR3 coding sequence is TGTGCCAGCAGCTTAGTAGGAACCAGCGACAGTCCCTACGAGCAGTACTTC.